The T cell receptor beta chain described here comes from a study of regulatory T cells in long-lasting Graves disease. Time point in this sample: newly diagnosed GD, antithyroid drugs for less than 3 months. RNA isolated from PBMCs was used to make the TCR library. The germline V gene has CDR1 DFQATT and CDR2 SNEGSKA (reference sequence). The ends lost 5 bases at V and 9 bases at J; junction bases unmatched: 6. The CDR3 contains 13 residues. Building of the TCR beta libraries involved iRepertoire HTBI primers and Arm-PCR of CDR3 regions. MiXCR, run by TCRdb on the multiplex PCR reads, gives a single entry per CDR3 protein. The sample lists 410,000 or so distinct CDR3 sequences; 15% were seen once. Concerning this clonotype: Its target is not known.

Overall study results and limits: Persistent Graves' patients had lower TCR diversity than newly diagnosed ones. Authors noted too few samples as a limitation.

This sample was shared with a second study, whose subject was T cells in Graves' hyperthyroidism and ophthalmopathy. This second report adds: Using the HTBI primer set, a first-round RT-PCR was run on the TCR CDR3.

The receptor was derived from a woman in her twenties or thirties with Graves disease. Sample: peripheral blood mononuclear cells (PBMCs), taken at new diagnosis, from a patient treated with antithyroid drugs. This chain uses TRBV20-1 with TRBJ2-7, with TRBD2 identical over 14 bases. DNA of the CDR3: TGCAGTGCTCCGACTAGCGGGAGGGCCCCGCAGTACTTC. This sequence encodes CSAPTSGRAPQYF.